Below are 20 T cell receptor beta chains sequenced from a single sample in a study of OX40 agonist ivuxolimab in advanced cancers. TCRdb's table, derived via immunoSEQ multiplex PCR, lists solely in-frame clones and lacks some. Of tens of thousands of clones in the sample, 85% to 95% are singletons; the top ten hold over 10%. The specimen was CD4+ or CD8+ T cells sorted from blood, collected in a trial of the OX40 agonist ivuxolimab. The receptors were sampled from an adult with an advanced solid tumor such as melanoma, head and neck, liver or kidney cancer.

V is TRBV6-5 and J is TRBJ1-1; tentative D call: TRBD1 (5 bases). This CDR3 comprises 14 residues. Germline V gives CDR1 MNHEY, CDR2 SVGAGI. With 4 bases removed from V and 11 bases from J, the gap between germline ends came to 20 bases. The CDR3 loop is CASSLFSGDQSAFF. DNA for the CDR3: TGTGCCAGCAGTTTATTCTCCGGGGACCAAAGTGCTTTCTTT.

This chain joins TRBV7-3 and TRBJ2-1; D is unclear. This CDR3 is built from 16 residues. The germline gives CDR1 SGHTA, CDR2 FQGTGA. With 5 bases removed from V and 4 bases from J, the gap between germline ends came to 18 bases. CDR3 loop: CASSGDSGPIYNEQFF. CDR3 in DNA: TGTGCCAGCAGCGGGGATTCCGGGCCAATATACAATGAGCAGTTCTTC.

The chain employs TRBV10-3 and TRBJ2-7, with D tentatively TRBD1 (6 bases). The CDR3 runs 13 residues. Germline lookup yields CDR1 ENHRY and CDR2 SYGVKD. The germline V and J ends were trimmed by 4 bases and 0 bases, with 7 bases remaining between them. This CDR3 is CAISGQDSYEQYF. The CDR3 nucleotides are TGTGCCATCAGTGGACAGGACTCCTACGAGCAGTACTTC.

This clone was observed a handful of times. The V gene is TRBV5-4, the J gene TRBJ1-1; D ambiguous. The V gene's germline CDR1 is SGHNT and CDR2 YYREEE (reference sequence). V lost 3 bases and J lost 4, with 7 bases in between. The CDR3 totals 12 residues. The CDR3 sequence is CASSSQGTEAFF. The DNA of the CDR3 is TGTGCCAGCAGCTCTCAAGGCACTGAAGCTTTCTTT.

V and J are TRBV7-6 and TRBJ2-1; D is uncertain. Germline V gene data show CDR1 as SGHVS and CDR2 as FNYEAQ. This CDR3 spans 13 amino acids. V gave up 5 bases and J gave up 8 bases, with 13 bases separating them. DNA of the CDR3: TGTGCCAGCAGCCCACACAACGCGTATGAGCAGTTCTTC. Translated, it gives CASSPHNAYEQFF. The whole variable domain, remainder taken from reference TRBV7-6 and TRBJ2-1, is GAGVSQSPRYKVTKRGQDVALRCDPISGHVSLYWYRQALGQGPEFLTYFNYEAQQDKSGLPNDRFSAERPEGSISTLTIQRTEQRDSAMYRCASSPHNAYEQFFGPGTRLTVL.

This sequence joins TRBV6-5 and TRBJ2-3, with a tentative D call TRBD2 (6 bases). This CDR3 region has 15 residues. Trimming removed 6 bases at V and 3 bases at J, with 16 bases between. CDR1 is MNHEY, CDR2 SVGAGI, per germline. CDR3 residues: CASSRLGGVTDTQYF. For the CDR3, the DNA is TGTGCCAGCAGCAGACTAGGCGGGGTGACAGATACGCAGTATTTT.

V is TRBV5-5 and J is TRBJ2-3; 8 positions match TRBD2. Germline CDR1 SGHKS, CDR2 YYEKEE (reference sequence). The CDR3 covers 16 residues. Trimming took 3 bases from V and 4 from J; bases not matched to a gene: 10. The CDR3 protein is CASSSISGSWPDTQYF. CDR3 coding DNA: TGTGCCAGCAGCTCAATCAGCGGGAGTTGGCCAGATACGCAGTATTTT.

The rearrangement links TRBV19 to TRBJ1-1; 7 bases agree with TRBD1. The germline gives CDR1 LNHDA, CDR2 SQIVND (reference sequence). This CDR3 has 15 residues. V was clipped by 4 bases and J by 0 bases; unmatched bases: 5. CDR3 region: CASSRTGLMNTEAFF. In nucleotides, the CDR3 is TGTGCCAGTAGTAGGACAGGACTTATGAACACTGAAGCTTTCTTT.

This chain joins TRBV11-1 and TRBJ2-7, with unresolved D. Trimming took off 2 bases at V and 2 bases at J, with 10 bases between the two ends. The length of the CDR3 is 14 residues. Germline V gene sequence: CDR1 SGHAT, CDR2 FQDESV (reference sequence). The CDR3 region is CASSLSQSPYEQYF. The CDR3 coding sequence is TGTGCCAGCAGCTTAAGTCAGTCCCCCTACGAGCAGTACTTC. Filled out from reference TRBV11-1 and TRBJ2-7, the complete variable domain reads EAEVAQSPRYKITEKSQAVAFWCDPISGHATLYWYRQILGQGPELLVQFQDESVVDDSQLPKDRFSAERLKGVDSTLKIQPAELGDSAMYLCASSLSQSPYEQYFGPGTRLTVT.

This clone was seen just once. The chain carries TRBV27 and TRBJ1-2; tentative D call: TRBD1 (5 bases). CDR1 is MNHEY, CDR2 SMNVEV, per germline (reference sequence). V was pared by 2 bases and J by 4 bases, with 8 bases between. This CDR3 has 13 amino acids. The CDR3 nucleotides are TGTGCCAGCAGTTTAGCGGGGCCCTATGGCTACACCTTC. Translated: CASSLAGPYGYTF.

The chain couples TRBV6-1 to TRBJ2-7; D gene ambiguous. The CDR3 length is 16 residues. The V gene's germline CDR1 is MNHNS and CDR2 SASEGT. Trimming took 0 bases from V and 1 from J, leaving 13 bases between them. The CDR3 DNA sequence: TGTGCCAGCAGTGAAGCCGGCAGCTCTCCTTCCTACGAGCAGTACTTC. Amino acid sequence: CASSEAGSSPSYEQYF.

The chain uses TRBV27 and TRBJ2-7; no definite D call. The CDR3 loop spans 16 amino acids. Looked up from germline, CDR1 is MNHEY and CDR2 is SMNVEV (reference sequence). V was shortened by 3 bases and J by 0 bases, with 15 bases between the two germline ends. In DNA, the CDR3 is TGTGCCAGCAGTTTCGGTCCAAAAGTGAGCTCCTACGAGCAGTACTTC. This encodes CASSFGPKVSSYEQYF.

J is TRBJ2-1 and V is TRBV2; 10 bases fit TRBD1. The V segment lost 7 bases and the J segment 6 bases; nucleotides outside the gene matches: 9. This CDR3 has 15 residues. Germline V gives CDR1 SNHLY, CDR2 FYNNEI. CDR3 region: CASKHPGQGINEQFF. CDR3 DNA sequence: TGTGCCAGCAAGCACCCGGGACAGGGGATCAATGAGCAGTTCTTC.

The V call is TRBV11-2, the J call TRBJ2-7, with a possible D match to TRBD1 (6 bases). The CDR3 sequence is 16 residues long. V lost 4 bases and J lost 2, with 18 bases in between. Germline lookup yields CDR1 SGHAT and CDR2 FQNNGV. The CDR3, as DNA: TGTGCCAGCAGCTACGGGGTAGGGGACATTACCTACGAGCAGTACTTC. Amino acids: CASSYGVGDITYEQYF.

This sequence joins TRBV4-2 and TRBJ2-3, with 11 bases that match TRBD2. Unmatched junction bases numbered 1, after V lost 1 base and J lost 4 bases. Germline CDR1 reads LGHNA; CDR2 reads YNFKEQ. There are 15 residues in the CDR3. CDR3 amino acids: CASSQVAGGPDTQYF. CDR3 nucleotides: TGTGCCAGCAGCCAAGTAGCGGGGGGGCCAGATACGCAGTATTTT.

V usage is TRBV19 and J usage is TRBJ1-4; unclear D gene. V was pared by 2 bases and J by 3 bases, with 16 bases between. CDR1 is LNHDA, CDR2 SQIVND, per germline (reference sequence). This CDR3 has 17 residues. The CDR3, as DNA: TGTGCCAGTAGTATAAGAACAGCCGGTGGGCCTAATGAAAAACTGTTTTTT. Protein sequence: CASSIRTAGGPNEKLFF.

The chain is built from TRBV29-1 and TRBJ2-1; D may be TRBD2 (5 bases). This CDR3 has 15 residues. Deletions cut 8 bases from V and 5 bases from J, with 22 bases between. Germline V gene lookup returns CDR1 SQVTM and CDR2 ANQGSEA. CDR3 loop: CSPRCRGITDNEQFF. CDR3 bases: TGCAGCCCCAGATGTCGGGGAATTACCGACAATGAGCAGTTCTTC.

This chain joins TRBV5-1 and TRBJ1-1; D possibly corresponds to TRBD1 (6 bases). The V and J ends lost 4 bases and 4 bases respectively, with 17 bases between them. Per germline, CDR1 SGHRS and CDR2 YFSETQ. The CDR3 consists of 15 residues. The CDR3 DNA reads TGCGCCAGCAGCCCGGCCGGGGGCGAGGTCACTGAAGCTTTCTTT. Amino acids: CASSPAGGEVTEAFF.

The chain is built from TRBV27 and TRBJ1-5; D possibly corresponds to TRBD1 (5 bases). Germline V CDR1 and CDR2: MNHEY, SMNVEV (reference sequence). There are 15 residues in the CDR3. Trimming pared 2 bases from V and 0 bases from J, leaving 8 bases between. The CDR3 DNA reads as TGTGCCAGCAGTTTAGAGGGGAATAGCAATCAGCCCCAGCATTTT. Protein: CASSLEGNSNQPQHF.

CDR3 bases: TGTGCCATCGGGACAGGGGAGTCCTTGGGCAATCAGCCCCAGCATTTT. Translated, it gives CAIGTGESLGNQPQHF. The chain combines TRBV10-3 with TRBJ1-5, with 10 bases aligning to TRBD1. The CDR3 length is 16 residues. With 8 bases clipped from V and 2 bases from J, the junction kept 9 bases outside the gene matches. CDR1 is ENHRY, CDR2 SYGVKD, per germline.